This T cell receptor beta chain was documented in a study of blood T cell repertoires in COVID-19. The wider study: Material from acute and convalescent COVID-19 was sourced from the United States, Italy and Spain. Nucleic acid was either cDNA or gDNA, and it came from T cells, B-cell-depleted T cells, or PBMCs.

V dropped 3 bases and J dropped 0 bases, with 12 bases sitting between them. Looked up from germline, CDR1 is LNHDA and CDR2 is SQIVND (reference sequence). This CDR3 has 16 residues. As originally analysed: Quantification of nucleated cells was approximated via reference gene primer amplification. Sequencing was performed with immunoSEQ multiplex PCR; in TCRdb, only in-frame clones are kept and a portion is missing. The V and J calls and clone size were taken over from that table, and D and trimming were inferred from the DNA. This sample has around 74,000 clones; 90% occur once, and the top ten carry about 16%.

This TCR came from a woman aged 80 or older with active or convalescent COVID-19. The chain carries TRBV19 and TRBJ1-5; no clear D. Sample: peripheral blood. CDR3 in amino acids: CASSIWTAFSNQPQHF. CDR3 nucleotide sequence: TGTGCCAGTAGTATTTGGACTGCTTTTAGCAATCAGCCCCAGCATTTT.